The clone carrying this T cell receptor (beta chain) was counted only a few times. Its target is not known. The entry originates in a study of T-cell reconstitution after alpha-beta-depleted transplantation in children. Unique molecular identifiers featured in how the TCRbeta library was prepared. TCRdb passed the PCR reads through MiXCR, listing each CDR3 protein once. The sample consists of about 640,000 distinct CDR3 sequences, roughly 13% of them appearing once. Trimming cost V 3 bases and J 7 bases; bases outside gene matches: 10. The V gene's germline CDR1 is SGHVS and CDR2 FNYEAQ. This CDR3 has 16 residues. Study outcomes and limitations: One year after transplant, T-cell counts and diversity came mostly from newly produced T cells.

The chain recombines TRBV7-6 with TRBJ2-1; 9 bases map to TRBD2. This clonotype was obtained from a male patient under 18 who had a stem cell transplant for acute myeloid leukemia, so the T cells may come from the graft donor. Sequences were derived from PBMCs, mostly from graft donor cells, sampled 360 days after TCRalphabeta/CD19-depleted stem cell transplant. CDR3 nucleotides: TGTGCCAGCAGCTTGCTTTTAGCGGGAGCGCTTAATGAGCAGTTCTTC. Protein sequence: CASSLLLAGALNEQFF.